This T cell receptor (beta chain) was captured in a study of blood T cell repertoires in COVID-19. Germline CDR1 reads LGHDT; CDR2 reads YNNKEL (reference sequence). CDR3 length: 21 amino acids. Trimming took 0 bases from V and 7 from J, leaving 28 bases between them. Using immunoSEQ multiplex PCR, the repertoire was profiled, and TCRdb retains in-frame clones only, with some absent. The table shows 350,000 to 450,000 clones, with around 84% occurring only once. The V and J genes are TRBV3-1 (or the pseudogene TRBV3-2) and TRBJ1-6, with unresolved D. Sequenced material: peripheral blood. The clonotype originates from a woman aged 18 to 35 with acute or convalescent COVID-19. Written as DNA, the CDR3 is TGTGCCAGCAGCCAAGATATTGTATTAGATCGGCTAGGAGGGAGAAATTCACCCCTCCACTTT. This encodes CASSQDIVLDRLGGRNSPLHF.